The clone carrying this T cell receptor (beta chain) has at least ten counts. TCRdb processed the reads anew with MiXCR; each CDR3 protein has one entry. The table has hundreds of thousands of distinct CDR3 sequences, 20% to 25% seen once. The source of the sample is a study of T cell repertoires in cytomegalovirus infection. Study context: Indications came from public TCR beta signatures; they pointed to CMV infection and to a matching HLA type.

The V gene's germline CDR1 is MGHRA and CDR2 YSYEKL. The V end lost 2 bases, the J end lost 6 bases, and 17 bases lay between the germline ends. CDR3 length equals 16 residues. The sequenced material came from CD8+ T cells from PBMCs. The origin of this receptor is a human donor in good health (CMV status not recorded). Some clones in this sample may be carry-over from other donors' samples. This chain joins TRBV4-1 and TRBJ2-1; either TRBD1 or TRBD2 may supply D (5 bases each). DNA for the CDR3: TGCGCCAGCAGCCAATTGGGGGTTAGTATTCCCAATGAGCAGTTCTTC. Translation gives CASSQLGVSIPNEQFF.